The sequence of this TCR beta chain was determined in a study of CD8+CD57+ T cells in acquired aplastic anemia (dated by TCRdb to 2017 to 2018). For the wider study: DNA extracted from sorted CD4+ and CD8+ cells had a mean of about 3.2 ug, with a range of 0.2 to 27.4 ug. CD8+CD57+ expansion was defined as frequency above the mean frequency observed in healthy subjects. Broad study findings and their caveats: Patients and healthy controls showed no significant difference in CD8+ Simpson's diversity (P=0.060). Although twenty-nine CD8+ CDR3 sequences were shared by patients and controls, these sequences appeared highly expressed in patients and within the immunodominant clones of patients.

TCR beta VDJ combination and CDR3 sequence profiling used genomic DNA as the template. An Illumina HiSeq 2000 was the platform used for TCR repertoire sequencing. The study's processing was this. TRBV/TRBJ rearrangement plots, CDR3 size and DJ length profiles, and Simpson's diversity index were used to evaluate the repertoires. The immunodominant clone was defined as the most abundant DNA sequence in deep sequencing data. CDR3 amino acid sequences were screened for sharing across subjects and compared with published repertoires and the VDJdb database. TCRdb trimmed the raw reads at Q25, called clones with MiXCR and kept productive beta chains. Identical CDR3 protein sequences are pooled into one entry, listed with their most common genes and DNA. The V and J calls here are based on TCRdb, not the publication. This sample gives 130,000 or so distinct CDR3 sequences in total; approximately 50% of them show up just once. Approximately 28% of the sample belongs to the ten largest clones.

The junction carries 3 bases between V and J, which are trimmed by 0 bases and 6 bases respectively. CDR3 length: 13 amino acids, cysteine to phenylalanine. Just CDR3 DNA is preserved here, 39 bases in frame from base 1. From the germline V gene (reference sequence), CDR1 is LNHNV and CDR2 is YYDKDF. Patients chosen for sequencing had shown expansion of CD8+CD57+ cells by flow cytometry. All patients had severe acquired aplastic anemia diagnosed by International Study of Aplastic Anemia and Agranulocytosis and Camitta criteria. Patients had received no therapy at the time of blood sampling. TCR repertoires of sorted CD4+ and CD8+ blood T cells from severe aplastic anemia patients and healthy subjects were deep-sequenced in the study. Patients were enrolled under clinicaltrials.gov protocols 00001620, 01623167, 00001397, 00071045, 00081523 and 00961064 in the USA. Ficoll-Paque density gradient centrifugation was used to isolate peripheral blood mononuclear cells. Before DNA was extracted, CD4+ and CD8+ T cells were sorted using either FACS or magnetic beads.

This clonotype was observed a few times. Its binding antigen is unknown. No qualities accompany the bases; no much larger clone lies one base away. What was sequenced was sorted CD4+, CD8+, or CD8+CD57+ T cells (not recorded which) from PBMCs. This chain joins TRBV15 to TRBJ1-6, with no D gene named confidently. The clonotype comes from a human donor with aplastic anemia. At the DNA level, the sequence is TGTGCCACCAGCAGAGACAGTAATTCACCCCTCCACTTT. Translated, it reads CATSRDSNSPLHF. The full variable domain, completed from the reference TRBV15 and TRBJ1-6 proteins outside the CDR3, reads DAMVIQNPRYQVTQFGKPVTLSCSQTLNHNVMYWYQQKSSQAPKLLFHYYDKDFNNEADTPDNFQSRRPNTSFCFLDIRSPGLGDTAMYLCATSRDSNSPLHFGNGTRLTVT.